A single sample is the source of the 13 T cell receptor beta chains below, sequenced in a study of shared clonotypes between healthy human individuals. The assay was immunoSEQ multiplex PCR, and TCRdb's table has in-frame clones only and misses some. The table records 2 million to 2.5 million clones, 80% to 95% of them present only once. Material for sequencing was naive CD4+ T cells from PBMCs. The subset was: CD45RA+ positively selected. The receptor source for this set is a man between 18 and 35 years old in good health. Some clones in this sample may be carry-over from other donors' samples.

This clone was seen once. The V gene is TRBV2, the J gene TRBJ2-1, with TRBD2 matching over 11 bases. The V gene's germline CDR1 is SNHLY and CDR2 FYNNEI. The CDR3 contains 14 residues. V lost 6 bases and J lost 10; bases outside the gene matches: 8. CDR3: CASRPGLAVQEQFF. The DNA of the CDR3 is TGTGCCAGCAGGCCGGGACTAGCGGTTCAGGAGCAGTTCTTC.

This chain connects TRBV10-3 to TRBJ2-3; no clear D. Germline V gene sequence: CDR1 ENHRY, CDR2 SYGVKD. V was trimmed by 7 bases and J by 4 bases, leaving 6 bases between them. There are 11 residues in the CDR3. For the CDR3, the DNA is TGTGCCATCAAATCATCAGATACGCAGTATTTT. Its translation: CAIKSSDTQYF.

The rearrangement joins TRBV29-1 to TRBJ2-1, with 9 bases that match TRBD2. The germline V gene encodes CDR1 SQVTM and CDR2 ANQGSEA. V shed 8 bases and J 9 bases; nucleotides not matched to a gene: 14. The CDR3 runs to 14 residues. CDR3 sequence: CSSLRRGGLTEQFF. The CDR3 nucleotides are TGCAGCTCCCTCCGGCGGGGGGGCTTAACTGAGCAGTTCTTC.

This clone was seen a handful of times. This chain links TRBV7-2 with TRBJ2-1, with D hard to call. Deletions cut 2 bases from V and 5 bases from J, with 4 bases between. Germline CDR1 is SGHTA and CDR2 is FQGNSA. CDR3 length: 12 residues. The CDR3 here is CASSLNHNEQFF. CDR3 nucleotide sequence: TGTGCCAGCAGCTTAAACCACAATGAGCAGTTCTTC. The full variable domain, completed using reference TRBV7-2 and TRBJ2-1, is GAGVSQSPSNKVTEKGKDVELRCDPISGHTALYWYRQSLGQGLEFLIYFQGNSAPDKSGLPSDRFSAERTGGSVSTLTIQRTQQEDSAVYLCASSLNHNEQFFGPGTRLTVL.

The rearrangement joins TRBV7-6 to TRBJ1-1; 7 nucleotides match TRBD1. V gave up 4 bases and J gave up 9 bases; unmatched junction bases: 2. There are 11 residues in the CDR3. Germline-derived CDR1 and CDR2 are SGHVS and FNYEAQ. The CDR3 loop is CASSSGQQAFF. CDR3 in DNA: TGTGCCAGCAGCTCGGGACAGCAAGCTTTCTTT.

The chain has TRBV5-8 and TRBJ1-4; D may be TRBD1 (5 bases). V lost 2 bases and J lost 0, with 20 bases in between. This CDR3 is 19 amino acids long. The V gene's germline CDR1 is SGHTS and CDR2 YDEGEE. The CDR3, as DNA: TGTGCCAGCAGCTTAGAGAGGGGCCGCCCTTTTGCAACTAATGAAAAACTGTTTTTT. Residues: CASSLERGRPFATNEKLFF.

J is TRBJ2-3 and V is TRBV18, with no clear D. The CDR3 sequence is 16 residues long. V shed 0 bases and J shed 3 bases, with 13 bases lying between them. Germline-derived CDR1 and CDR2 are KGHSH and LQKENI. DNA of the CDR3: TGTGCCAGCTCACCACCCCAGCCTATGACGACAGATACGCAGTATTTT. Its translation is CASSPPQPMTTDTQYF.

This rearrangement joins TRBV5-1 to TRBJ2-3; the match to TRBD2 covers 11 bases. The CDR3 has 16 residues. Germline V CDR1 and CDR2: SGHRS, YFSETQ. V shed 5 bases and J 13 bases; nucleotides not matched to a gene: 18. CDR3 residues: CASSQGQSSGRRLEYF. The CDR3 DNA reads as TGCGCCAGCAGTCAGGGACAGTCTAGCGGGAGGCGGTTGGAGTATTTT.

The chain couples TRBV4-2 to TRBJ2-5; 14 bases are a match to TRBD2. The CDR3 loop spans 17 amino acids. Germline-derived CDR1 and CDR2 are LGHNA and YNFKEQ. The V and J ends lost 1 base and 2 bases, in that order; junction bases with no gene match: 3. CDR3 nucleotides: TGTGCCAGCAGCCAAGTGGGACTAGCGGGAGAACAAGAGACCCAGTACTTC. Translation gives CASSQVGLAGEQETQYF.

V and J are TRBV4-1 and TRBJ1-2; a possible D gene is TRBD1 (5 bases). V gave up 0 bases and J gave up 5 bases, with 19 bases separating them. CDR1 is MGHRA and CDR2 is YSYEKL in the germline V gene. The CDR3 runs to 17 residues. CDR3 coding DNA: TGCGCCAGCAGCCAAGAAAGTCCGGGGACGGGTCCTTATGGCTACACCTTC. Its translation: CASSQESPGTGPYGYTF.

CDR3 residues: CASSPGSLNKQFF. The CDR3 DNA follows: TGTGCCAGCAGCCCAGGGTCCTTAAATAAGCAGTTCTTC. The chain joins TRBV9 to TRBJ2-1; maybe TRBD1 (5 bases). Between the trimmed V and J ends, which lost 4 bases and 11 bases, there was a span of 16 bases. Germline V gives CDR1 SGDLS, CDR2 YYNGEE. This CDR3 spans 13 amino acids.

The chain has TRBV25-1 and TRBJ2-1; D call uncertain. V gave up 2 bases and J gave up 15 bases, with 17 bases separating them. CDR1 is MGHDK and CDR2 is SYGVNS in the germline V gene. This CDR3 comprises 13 residues. For the CDR3, the DNA is TGTGCCAGCAGTGAAGGTCCAGCCAAGAGAGTGTTCTTC. Amino acid sequence: CASSEGPAKRVFF. The complete variable domain, with remaining parts taken from reference TRBV25-1 and TRBJ2-1, reads EADIYQTPRYLVIGTGKKITLECSQTMGHDKMYWYQQDPGMELHLIHYSYGVNSTEKGDLSSESTVSRIRTEHFPLTLESARPSHTSQYLCASSEGPAKRVFFGPGTRLTVL.

V usage is TRBV6-5 and J usage is TRBJ1-4, with D tentatively TRBD1 (5 bases). V lost 6 bases and J lost 1, with 12 bases in between. Per germline, CDR1 MNHEY and CDR2 SVGAGI. The CDR3 covers 15 residues. CDR3 nucleotides: TGTGCCAGCAGGGGGGTTCGAGGAACTAATGAAAAACTGTTTTTT. This codes for CASRGVRGTNEKLFF.